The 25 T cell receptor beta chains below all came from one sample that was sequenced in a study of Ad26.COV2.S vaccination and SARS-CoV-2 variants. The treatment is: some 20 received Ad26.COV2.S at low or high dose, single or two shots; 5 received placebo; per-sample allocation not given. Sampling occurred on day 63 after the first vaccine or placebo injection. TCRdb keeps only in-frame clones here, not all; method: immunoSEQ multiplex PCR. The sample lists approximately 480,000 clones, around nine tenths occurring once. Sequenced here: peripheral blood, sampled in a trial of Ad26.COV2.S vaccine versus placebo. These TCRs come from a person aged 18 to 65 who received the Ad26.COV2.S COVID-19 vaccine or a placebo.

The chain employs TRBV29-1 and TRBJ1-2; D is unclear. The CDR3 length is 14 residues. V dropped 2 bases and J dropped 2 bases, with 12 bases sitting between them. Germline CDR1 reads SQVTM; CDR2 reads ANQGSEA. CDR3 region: CSVESGARNYGYTF. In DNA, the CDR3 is TGCAGCGTTGAATCCGGAGCAAGAAACTATGGCTACACCTTC.

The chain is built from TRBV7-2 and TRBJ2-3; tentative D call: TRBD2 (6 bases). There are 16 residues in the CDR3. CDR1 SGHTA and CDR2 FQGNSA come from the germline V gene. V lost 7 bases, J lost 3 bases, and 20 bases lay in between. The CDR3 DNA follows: TGTGCCAGCACCCCTCGGAGGGGCGAGCCTACAGATACGCAGTATTTT. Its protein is CASTPRRGEPTDTQYF. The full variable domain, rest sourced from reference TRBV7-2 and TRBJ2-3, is GAGVSQSPSNKVTEKGKDVELRCDPISGHTALYWYRQSLGQGLEFLIYFQGNSAPDKSGLPSDRFSAERTGGSVSTLTIQRTQQEDSAVYLCASTPRRGEPTDTQYFGPGTRLTVL.

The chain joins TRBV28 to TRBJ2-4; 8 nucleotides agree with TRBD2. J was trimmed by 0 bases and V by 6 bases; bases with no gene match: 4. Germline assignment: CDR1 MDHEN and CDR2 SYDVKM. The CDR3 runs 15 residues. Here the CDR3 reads CASSPGGVAKNIQYF. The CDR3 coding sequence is TGTGCCAGCAGCCCGGGGGGGGTAGCCAAAAACATTCAGTACTTC.

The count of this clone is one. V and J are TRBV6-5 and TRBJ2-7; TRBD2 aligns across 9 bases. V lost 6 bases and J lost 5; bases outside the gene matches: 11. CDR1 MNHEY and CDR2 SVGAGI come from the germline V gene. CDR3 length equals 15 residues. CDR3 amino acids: CASSPVSGSSHEQYF. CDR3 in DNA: TGTGCCAGCAGCCCGGTTAGCGGGAGTAGCCACGAGCAGTACTTC.

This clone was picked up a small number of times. The CDR3 protein is CASSSGQVLDSPLHF. CDR3 nucleotide sequence: TGCGCCAGCAGTTCCGGACAGGTACTGGATTCACCCCTCCACTTT. J is TRBJ1-6 and V is TRBV5-1; 7 positions agree with TRBD1. This CDR3 spans 15 amino acids. Germline CDR1 reads SGHRS; CDR2 reads YFSETQ. The junction had 10 bases not matched to a gene; V was cut back by 5 bases and J by 8 bases.

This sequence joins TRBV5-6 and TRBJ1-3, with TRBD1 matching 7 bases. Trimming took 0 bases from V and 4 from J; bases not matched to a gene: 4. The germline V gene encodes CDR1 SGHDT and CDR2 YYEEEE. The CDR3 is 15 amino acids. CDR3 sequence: CASSLVGTDGNTIYF. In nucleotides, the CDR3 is TGTGCCAGCAGCTTGGTTGGGACAGACGGAAACACCATATATTTT. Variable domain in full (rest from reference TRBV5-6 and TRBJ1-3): DAGVTQSPTHLIKTRGQQVTLRCSPKSGHDTVSWYQQALGQGPQFIFQYYEEEERQRGNFPDRFSGHQFPNYSSELNVNALLLGDSALYLCASSLVGTDGNTIYFGEGSWLTVV.

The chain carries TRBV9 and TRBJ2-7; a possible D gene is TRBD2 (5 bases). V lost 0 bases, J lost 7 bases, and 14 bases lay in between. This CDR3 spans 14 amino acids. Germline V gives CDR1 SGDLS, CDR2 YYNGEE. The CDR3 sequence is CASSVAGSAKEQYF. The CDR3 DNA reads TGTGCCAGCAGCGTAGCGGGGTCGGCCAAGGAGCAGTACTTC. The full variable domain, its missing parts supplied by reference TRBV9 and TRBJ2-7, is DSGVTQTPKHLITATGQRVTLRCSPRSGDLSVYWYQQSLDQGLQFLIQYYNGEERAKGNILERFSAQQFPDLHSELNLSSLELGDSALYFCASSVAGSAKEQYFGPGTRLTVT.

This chain's CDR3 is CSVESGGKTEAFF. The CDR3 region has the DNA TGCAGCGTTGAATCGGGGGGCAAGACTGAAGCTTTCTTT. The chain joins TRBV29-1 to TRBJ1-1; weak D call: TRBD1 (6 bases). Germline V gene sequence: CDR1 SQVTM, CDR2 ANQGSEA. V shed 2 bases and J shed 5 bases, with 12 bases lying between them. The CDR3 has 13 residues.

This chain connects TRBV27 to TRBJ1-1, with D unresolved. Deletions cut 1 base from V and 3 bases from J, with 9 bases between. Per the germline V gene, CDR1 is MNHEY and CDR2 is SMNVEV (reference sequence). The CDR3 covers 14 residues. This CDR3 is CASSLYGEYTEAFF. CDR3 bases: TGTGCCAGCAGTTTATACGGGGAATACACTGAAGCTTTCTTT.

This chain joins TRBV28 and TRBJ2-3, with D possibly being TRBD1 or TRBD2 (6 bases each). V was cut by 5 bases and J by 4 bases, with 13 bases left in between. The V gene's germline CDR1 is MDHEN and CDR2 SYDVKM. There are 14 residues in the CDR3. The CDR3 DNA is TGTGCCAGCAGTCTGGGGGGCTGGGCAGATACGCAGTATTTT. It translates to CASSLGGWADTQYF.

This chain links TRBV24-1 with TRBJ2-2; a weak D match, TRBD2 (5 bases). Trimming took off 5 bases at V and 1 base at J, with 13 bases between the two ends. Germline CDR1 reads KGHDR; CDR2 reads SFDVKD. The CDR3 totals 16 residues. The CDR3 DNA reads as TGTGCCACCAGTGGCCGAAGCGGAGGGAACACCGGGGAGCTGTTTTTT. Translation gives CATSGRSGGNTGELFF.

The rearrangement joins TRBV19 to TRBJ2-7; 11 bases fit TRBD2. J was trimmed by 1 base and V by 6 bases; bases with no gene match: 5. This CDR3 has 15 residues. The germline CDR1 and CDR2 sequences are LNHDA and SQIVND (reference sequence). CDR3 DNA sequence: TGTGCCAGTAGCAGCGGGACTAGCGGATCCTACGAGCAGTACTTC. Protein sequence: CASSSGTSGSYEQYF.

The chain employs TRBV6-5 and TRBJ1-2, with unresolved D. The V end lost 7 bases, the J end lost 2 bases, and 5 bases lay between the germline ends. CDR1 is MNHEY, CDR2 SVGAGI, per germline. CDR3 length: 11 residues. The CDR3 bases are TGTGCCAGCACGGTAAACTATGGCTACACCTTC. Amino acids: CASTVNYGYTF.

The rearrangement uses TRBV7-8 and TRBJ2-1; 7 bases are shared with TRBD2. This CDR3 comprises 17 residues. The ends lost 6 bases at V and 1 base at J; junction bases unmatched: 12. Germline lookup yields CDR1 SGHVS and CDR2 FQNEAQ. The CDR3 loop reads CASSPIWGGTSYNEQFF. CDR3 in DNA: TGTGCCAGCAGTCCGATCTGGGGGGGTACGTCCTACAATGAGCAGTTCTTC.

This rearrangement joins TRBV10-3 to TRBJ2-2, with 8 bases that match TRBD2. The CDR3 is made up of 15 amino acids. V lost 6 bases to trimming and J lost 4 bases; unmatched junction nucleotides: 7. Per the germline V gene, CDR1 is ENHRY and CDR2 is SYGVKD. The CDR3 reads CAISEVGLVTGELFF. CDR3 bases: TGTGCCATCAGCGAGGTGGGACTAGTCACCGGGGAGCTGTTTTTT.

CDR3 sequence reads: CSASQGAQPQHF. The CDR3 nucleotides read TGCAGTGCTAGTCAGGGGGCTCAGCCCCAGCATTTT. This rearrangement joins TRBV20-1 to TRBJ1-5; 8 bases are shared with TRBD1. With 3 bases clipped from V and 6 bases from J, the junction kept 1 base outside the gene matches. In germline, CDR1 is DFQATT, CDR2 SNEGSKA (reference sequence). The CDR3 extends over 12 amino acids.

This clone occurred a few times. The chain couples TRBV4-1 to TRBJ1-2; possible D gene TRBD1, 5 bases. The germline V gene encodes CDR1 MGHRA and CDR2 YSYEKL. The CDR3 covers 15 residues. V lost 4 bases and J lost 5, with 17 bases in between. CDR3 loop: CASSPRDSGFYGYTF. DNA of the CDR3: TGCGCCAGCAGCCCCCGGGACTCCGGCTTTTATGGCTACACCTTC.

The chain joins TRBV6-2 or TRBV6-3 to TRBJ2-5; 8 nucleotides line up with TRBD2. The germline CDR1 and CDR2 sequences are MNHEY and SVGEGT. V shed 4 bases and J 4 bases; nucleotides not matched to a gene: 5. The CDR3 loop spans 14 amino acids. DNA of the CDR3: TGTGCCAGCAGTTCCGTCCTAGCGGGAGAGACCCAGTACTTC. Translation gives CASSSVLAGETQYF.

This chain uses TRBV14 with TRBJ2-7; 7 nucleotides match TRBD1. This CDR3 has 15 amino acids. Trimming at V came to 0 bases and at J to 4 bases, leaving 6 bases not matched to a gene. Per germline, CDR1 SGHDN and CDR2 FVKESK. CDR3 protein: CASSQDRGTAYEQYF. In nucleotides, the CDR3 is TGTGCCAGCAGCCAAGACCGAGGGACAGCGTACGAGCAGTACTTC.

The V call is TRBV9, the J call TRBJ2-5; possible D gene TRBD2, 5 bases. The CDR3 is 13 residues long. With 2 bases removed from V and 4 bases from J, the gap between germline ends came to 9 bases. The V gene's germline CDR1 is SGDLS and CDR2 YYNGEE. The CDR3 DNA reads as TGTGCCAGCAGCGTCGGGATGGGAGAGACCCAGTACTTC. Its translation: CASSVGMGETQYF.

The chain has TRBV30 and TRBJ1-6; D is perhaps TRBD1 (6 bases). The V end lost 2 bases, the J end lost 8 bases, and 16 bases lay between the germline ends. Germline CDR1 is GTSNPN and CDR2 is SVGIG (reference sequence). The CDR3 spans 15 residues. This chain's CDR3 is CAWSPGGTSDSPLHF. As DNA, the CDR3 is TGTGCCTGGAGTCCGGGGGGCACTTCGGATTCACCCCTCCACTTT.

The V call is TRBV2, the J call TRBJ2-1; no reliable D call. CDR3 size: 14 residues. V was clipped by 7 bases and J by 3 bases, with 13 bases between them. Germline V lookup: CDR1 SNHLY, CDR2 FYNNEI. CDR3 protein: CASKSLVSYNEQFF. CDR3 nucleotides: TGTGCCAGCAAGTCCTTGGTCAGCTACAATGAGCAGTTCTTC.

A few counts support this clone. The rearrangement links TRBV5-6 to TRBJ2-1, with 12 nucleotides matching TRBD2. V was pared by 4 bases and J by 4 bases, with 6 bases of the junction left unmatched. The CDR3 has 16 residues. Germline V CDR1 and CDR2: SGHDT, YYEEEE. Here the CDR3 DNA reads TGTGCCAGCAGCACCCGACTAGCGGGAGATTACAATGAGCAGTTCTTC. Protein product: CASSTRLAGDYNEQFF.

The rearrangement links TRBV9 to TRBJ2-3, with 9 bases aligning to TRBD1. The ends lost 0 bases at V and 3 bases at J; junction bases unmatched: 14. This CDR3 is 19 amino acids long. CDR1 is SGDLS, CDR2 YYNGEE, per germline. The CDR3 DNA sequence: TGTGCCAGCAGCGTAGGCGTTCCGACCGGGACAGGGCTTACAGATACGCAGTATTTT. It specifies CASSVGVPTGTGLTDTQYF.

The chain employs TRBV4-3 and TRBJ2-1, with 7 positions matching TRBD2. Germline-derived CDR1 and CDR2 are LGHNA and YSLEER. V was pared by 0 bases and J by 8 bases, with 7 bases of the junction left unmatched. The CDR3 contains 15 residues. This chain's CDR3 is CASSQDQGGSDEQFF. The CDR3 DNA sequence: TGCGCCAGCAGCCAAGATCAGGGAGGGTCAGATGAGCAGTTCTTC.